This T cell receptor beta chain was retrieved from a study of T cells in Graves' hyperthyroidism and ophthalmopathy. This clonotype showed up just a few times. Researchers defined stable Graves' hyperthyroidism as no ophthalmopathy progression within 18 months. The CDR3 consists of 13 residues. Germline V CDR1 and CDR2: SNHLY, FYNNEI. Trimming pared 5 bases from V and 9 bases from J, leaving 14 bases between. Amplification of TCR beta CDR3 regions used RNA as the template. Primed by the HTBI set, a first-round RT-PCR was run on the TCR CDR3. Via MiXCR, TCRdb re-called the multiplex PCR reads, giving one row per CDR3 protein. The table includes around 180,000 distinct CDR3 sequences, approximately 15% detected once.

The sequence came from a woman in her fifties or sixties with Graves' hyperthyroidism. Sequences were obtained from blood. The V and J genes are TRBV2 and TRBJ2-1, with a possible D match to TRBD1 (6 bases). CDR3 residues: CASSKTGSGEQFF. The CDR3 region has the DNA TGTGCCAGCAGTAAAACAGGGAGTGGTGAGCAGTTCTTC.